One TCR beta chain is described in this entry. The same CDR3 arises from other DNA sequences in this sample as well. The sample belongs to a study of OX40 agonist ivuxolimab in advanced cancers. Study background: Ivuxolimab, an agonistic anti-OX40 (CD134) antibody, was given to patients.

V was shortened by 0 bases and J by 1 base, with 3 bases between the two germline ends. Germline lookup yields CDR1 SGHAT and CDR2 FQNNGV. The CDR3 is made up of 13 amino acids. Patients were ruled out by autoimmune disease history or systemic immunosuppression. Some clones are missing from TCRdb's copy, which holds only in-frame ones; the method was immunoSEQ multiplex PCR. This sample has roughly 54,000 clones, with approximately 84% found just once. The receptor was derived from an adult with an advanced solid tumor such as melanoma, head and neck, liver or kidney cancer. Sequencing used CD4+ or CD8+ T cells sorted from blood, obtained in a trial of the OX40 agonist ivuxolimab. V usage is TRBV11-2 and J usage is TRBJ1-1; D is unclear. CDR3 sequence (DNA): TGTGCCAGCAGCTTAGAGAGGAACACTGAAGCTTTCTTT. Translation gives CASSLERNTEAFF.